A selection of T cell receptor beta chains follows, all from one sample in a study of cytomegalovirus exposure and HLA in healthy donors. The table came from immunoSEQ multiplex PCR; TCRdb's copy has only in-frame clones and leaves some out. The sample includes under 40,000 clones. Sequencing used PBMCs. All receptors come from a female donor in good health and CMV-seronegative. CDR3s include the opening cysteine and the closing phenylalanine or tryptophan. A D gene is named only where the DNA matches it firmly. Clone size is shown for a subset of rows, as once, few, many or a class of expanded clone.

v_gene	d_gene	abundance	j_gene	CDR3nt	CDR3aa
TRBV6-5	.	.	TRBJ2-1	TGTGCCAGCAGCTATACGGGGAATGAGCAGTTCTTC	CASSYTGNEQFF
TRBV7-3	TRBD1	.	TRBJ2-6	TGTGCCAGCAGCCTGCGGGCCGGGACAGGGGGCTTTGGGGCCAACGTCCTGACTTTC	CASSLRAGTGGFGANVLTF
TRBV6-1	.	.	TRBJ2-7	TGTGCCAGCAGTGAAGCTGGGCAGGTTTCCTACGAGCAGTACTTC	CASSEAGQVSYEQYF
TRBV5-6	TRBD1	.	TRBJ2-2	TGTGCCAGCAGCCCCGACAGGGTCTCCGGGGAGCTGTTTTTT	CASSPDRVSGELFF
TRBV7-9	.	.	TRBJ1-2	TGTGCCAGCAGCTTAAGTCAGACAGATTATGGCTACACCTTC	CASSLSQTDYGYTF
TRBV5-1	TRBD1	.	TRBJ1-2	TGCGCCAGCACCGACAGGGGGCGCGACTATGGCTACACCTTC	CASTDRGRDYGYTF
TRBV6-1	.	.	TRBJ2-6	TGTGCCAGCCCTCGGGGATCTGGGGCCAACGTCCTGACTTTC	CASPRGSGANVLTF
TRBV10-2	.	.	TRBJ1-1	TGCGCCAGCAGTGAGTCAGGGGTCCTCGGAGCTTTCTTT	CASSESGVLGAFF
TRBV30	.	.	TRBJ1-5	TGTGCCTGGAGTCCGGGGATTGGCAATCAGCCCCAGCATTTT	CAWSPGIGNQPQHF
TRBV6-5	.	.	TRBJ1-6	TGTGCCAGCAGTTTCAGGGGTCGCTCCTATAATTCACCCCTCCACTTT	CASSFRGRSYNSPLHF
TRBV7-2	TRBD2	.	TRBJ2-1	TGTGCCAGCAGCCCAGGGGGGACTAGCGGGGGGGAACAAAATGAGCAGTTCTTC	CASSPGGTSGGEQNEQFF
TRBV2	.	medium-sized	TRBJ1-3	TGTGCCAGCAGTAAACAGGGACCCGGAAACACCATATATTTT	CASSKQGPGNTIYF
TRBV11-3	TRBD1	.	TRBJ1-6	TGTGCCAGCAGCCGGGACAGATTAAATTCACCCCTCCACTTT	CASSRDRLNSPLHF
TRBV27	.	.	TRBJ1-2	TGTGCCAGCAGTTTAATCGGTTCAACTAACTATGGCTACACCTTC	CASSLIGSTNYGYTF
TRBV9	TRBD1	.	TRBJ2-1	TGTGCCAGCAGCGCTGGACAGGGGTACAATGAGCAGTTCTTC	CASSAGQGYNEQFF
TRBV5-1	TRBD2	.	TRBJ2-1	TGCGCCAGCAGGGAAGGACTAGCGGGGGTAAGGATTGAGCAGTTCTTC	CASREGLAGVRIEQFF
TRBV28	.	.	TRBJ1-5	TGTGCCAGCAACTTTCTTTGGAGCGGGGATGACAATCAGCCCCAGCATTTT	CASNFLWSGDDNQPQHF
TRBV2	TRBD1	.	TRBJ1-4	TGTGCCAGCAGTGATATCCCGGGACAGGGAGGGGAAAAGAGTGAAAAACTGTTTTTT	CASSDIPGQGGEKSEKLFF
TRBV6-5	TRBD1	.	TRBJ1-1	TGTGCCAGCAGGTGGACAGGGCGTATTGAAGCTTTCTTT	CASRWTGRIEAFF
TRBV6-5	TRBD1	.	TRBJ1-1	TGTGCCAGCAGTTTTCGGGACAGGGGGAAAGCTTTCTTT	CASSFRDRGKAFF
TRBV10-1	.	.	TRBJ2-7	TGCGCCAGCAGTGGGGCATCCAACTCCTACGAGCAGTACTTC	CASSGASNSYEQYF
TRBV28	TRBD1	.	TRBJ2-1	TGTGCCAGCATTTCGGGGACAGGGTCCTACAATGAGCAGTTCTTC	CASISGTGSYNEQFF
TRBV15	TRBD1	.	TRBJ2-1	TGTGCCACCAGCGAGGCCGGGACAGAGCTCTACAATGAGCAGTTCTTC	CATSEAGTELYNEQFF
TRBV5-1	.	.	TRBJ1-4	TGCGCCAGCAGCCCCGGGAGGGGCGCTCCGACTAATGAAAAACTGTTTTTT	CASSPGRGAPTNEKLFF
TRBV19	TRBD1	.	TRBJ1-1	TGTGCCAGTAGTATACGGGACAGGGGTCGCATTGAAGCTTTCTTT	CASSIRDRGRIEAFF
TRBV9	.	.	TRBJ1-2	TGTGCCAGCAGCGAAGGGGGGGCCTATGGCTACACCTTC	CASSEGGAYGYTF
TRBV6-6	.	.	TRBJ1-5	TGTGCCAACACGCCGGGGCAGCCCCAGCATTTT	CANTPGQPQHF